Listed here are 27 T cell receptor beta chains from one sample, sequenced in a study of blood T cell repertoires in COVID-19. TCRdb's copy holds only in-frame clones and misses some; the assay was immunoSEQ multiplex PCR. The top ten hold less than 45% of the sample, which has fewer than 50,000 clones, 83% seen once. Specimen: peripheral blood. These receptor sequences come from an elderly woman with active or convalescent COVID-19.

This sequence joins TRBV29-1 and TRBJ1-3, with D unclear. Trimming took 6 bases from V and 0 from J, leaving 9 bases between them. The CDR3 runs to 13 residues. Germline V lookup: CDR1 SQVTM, CDR2 ANQGSEA. The DNA of the CDR3 is TGCAGCGTCTTCACTAACTCTGGAAACACCATATATTTT. Its protein product is CSVFTNSGNTIYF.

CDR3 bases: TGTGCCAGCAGCTCCCTGTCGGGATACTCCTACAATGAGCAGTTCTTC. Translated: CASSSLSGYSYNEQFF. This chain connects TRBV7-2 to TRBJ2-1; a weak D match, TRBD2 (5 bases). Germline V gene lookup returns CDR1 SGHTA and CDR2 FQGNSA. V lost 4 bases and J 0 bases, leaving 13 bases between the germline ends. The CDR3 has 16 residues.

Written as DNA, the CDR3 is TGCAGCGTAGCGGGAGGGCCCTACGAGCAGTACTTC. Protein sequence: CSVAGGPYEQYF. This chain uses TRBV29-1 with TRBJ2-7, with 10 bases that match TRBD2. The trim removed 6 bases at V and 2 bases at J, leaving 1 base unmatched. The CDR3 is made up of 12 amino acids. Germline V gives CDR1 SQVTM, CDR2 ANQGSEA.

The chain couples TRBV5-1 to TRBJ1-1; 9 bases align to TRBD1. Trimming cost V 3 bases and J 2 bases; bases outside gene matches: 8. CDR1 and CDR2 from the germline V gene are SGHRS and YFSETQ. The CDR3 extends over 16 amino acids. CDR3 coding DNA: TGCGCCAGCAGCTGGGACAGGGTTTGGGGAAACACTGAAGCTTTCTTT. Amino acid sequence: CASSWDRVWGNTEAFF.

This clone appeared a single time. The chain carries TRBV5-6 and TRBJ1-6, with D perhaps matching TRBD1 (6 bases). Trimming left V 5 bases short and J 9 bases short, with 18 bases between. There are 15 residues in the CDR3. CDR1 and CDR2 (germline): SGHDT, YYEEEE. CDR3 bases: TGTGCCAGCAGTGGTCTGCGGGGGGCTGGTTCACCCCTCCACTTT. This gives the protein CASSGLRGAGSPLHF.

The V and J genes are TRBV4-3 and TRBJ1-2; D might be TRBD1 (5 bases). V gave up 1 base and J gave up 7 bases, with 10 bases separating them. This CDR3 spans 13 amino acids. Per the germline V gene, CDR1 is LGHNA and CDR2 is YSLEER. DNA of the CDR3: TGCGCCAGCAGCCAAGGATTCCAGGGTGGCTACACCTTC. Amino acids: CASSQGFQGGYTF.

The chain couples TRBV2 to TRBJ2-1; 10 bases align to TRBD2. This CDR3 comprises 12 residues. Germline-derived CDR1 and CDR2 are SNHLY and FYNNEI. CDR3: CATAGGGNEQFF. The CDR3 DNA follows: TGTGCAACAGCGGGAGGGGGGAATGAGCAGTTCTTC.

This rearrangement joins TRBV13 to TRBJ2-7; TRBD2 aligns across 9 bases. Germline CDR1 is PRHDT and CDR2 is FYEKMQ (reference sequence). V shed 4 bases, J shed 2 bases, and the junction held 3 bases outside the gene matches. This CDR3 contains 14 residues. The chain's CDR3 is CASSSGLAAYEQYF. The CDR3 DNA sequence: TGTGCCAGCAGCTCGGGACTAGCAGCCTACGAGCAGTACTTC.

The chain recombines TRBV5-4 with TRBJ2-3; 9 bases line up with TRBD2. V dropped 0 bases and J dropped 3; count of bases not matched to a gene: 5. In germline, CDR1 is SGHNT, CDR2 YYREEE (reference sequence). The CDR3 sequence is 16 residues long. The CDR3 sequence is CASSLVSGSPTDTQYF. CDR3 nucleotides: TGTGCCAGCAGCTTGGTTAGCGGGAGTCCTACAGATACGCAGTATTTT.

In its sample, this clone was seen once. J is TRBJ2-3 and V is TRBV5-1, with 9 bases lining up with TRBD2. The CDR3 runs to 16 residues. Germline V gene lookup returns CDR1 SGHRS and CDR2 YFSETQ. The junction had 2 bases not matched to a gene; V was cut back by 0 bases and J by 0 bases. CDR3 DNA: TGCGCCAGCAGCTTGGGAGCGGGAGGCAGCACAGATACGCAGTATTTT. Protein sequence: CASSLGAGGSTDTQYF.

This chain connects TRBV9 to TRBJ2-1; D possibly corresponds to TRBD1 (6 bases). V was cut by 4 bases and J by 3 bases, with 14 bases left in between. The CDR3 spans 15 residues. Germline-derived CDR1 and CDR2 are SGDLS and YYNGEE. In DNA form, the CDR3 reads TGTGCCAGCAGCCCCGAGGGGGTCTTCTACAATGAGCAGTTCTTC. Protein: CASSPEGVFYNEQFF.

This clone was observed once. The chain recombines TRBV11-2 with TRBJ2-3; 8 positions match TRBD2. There are 14 residues in the CDR3. The germline CDR1 and CDR2 sequences are SGHAT and FQNNGV. V lost 4 bases to trimming and J lost 6 bases; unmatched junction nucleotides: 6. The CDR3 loop is CASSSSGSGDTQYF. The CDR3 DNA is TGTGCCAGCAGCTCGAGCGGGAGTGGGGATACGCAGTATTTT. The entire variable domain, with the rest obtained from reference TRBV11-2 and TRBJ2-3, is as follows: EAGVAQSPRYKIIEKRQSVAFWCNPISGHATLYWYQQILGQGPKLLIQFQNNGVVDDSQLPKDRFSAERLKGVDSTLKIQPAKLEDSAVYLCASSSSGSGDTQYFGPGTRLTVL.

This chain connects TRBV15 to TRBJ2-5, with a possible D match to TRBD2 (6 bases). With 5 bases removed from V and 2 bases from J, the gap between germline ends came to 18 bases. This CDR3 contains 16 residues. CDR1 LNHNV and CDR2 YYDKDF come from the germline V gene (reference sequence). For the CDR3, the DNA is TGTGCCACCAGCTTTCTGCGGGACTCAACACAAGAGACCCAGTACTTC. This sequence encodes CATSFLRDSTQETQYF.

The chain carries TRBV3-1 (or the pseudogene TRBV3-2) and TRBJ2-7, with 7 positions matching TRBD1. V trimming: 6 bases; J trimming: 0 bases; junction bases outside the gene matches: 8. Germline V gene lookup returns CDR1 LGHDT and CDR2 YNNKEL (reference sequence). The CDR3 runs to 15 residues. The CDR3 sequence: CASSQGTVNSYEQYF. The CDR3, as DNA: TGTGCCAGCAGTCAGGGGACAGTGAACTCCTACGAGCAGTACTTC.

This clone was found a few times. The chain has TRBV6-2 or TRBV6-3 and TRBJ1-1, with a possible D match to TRBD1 (5 bases). Germline V gives CDR1 MNHEY, CDR2 SVGEGT. Trimming took 2 bases from V and 0 from J, leaving 16 bases between them. The CDR3 loop spans 17 amino acids. In DNA form, the CDR3 reads TGTGCCAGCAGTTACATACGACAGAATACAATGAACACTGAAGCTTTCTTT. Residues: CASSYIRQNTMNTEAFF.

The chain combines TRBV24-1 with TRBJ2-7; 8 positions agree with TRBD2. After removal of 5 bases from V and 6 bases from J, the junction contained 5 bases not matched to a gene. Germline V CDR1 and CDR2: KGHDR, SFDVKD. The CDR3 spans 13 residues. The CDR3 DNA reads TGTGCCACCAGTGTACCGGGAGGGCGCGAGCAGTACTTC. It encodes CATSVPGGREQYF.

The V and J genes are TRBV30 and TRBJ2-7; 7 bases are shared with TRBD1. CDR1 is GTSNPN and CDR2 is SVGIG in the germline V gene (reference sequence). J was trimmed by 4 bases and V by 4 bases; bases with no gene match: 7. The CDR3 is 13 residues long. The CDR3 coding sequence is TGTGCCTGGACCACAGGGGCTAATTACGAGCAGTACTTC. This sequence encodes CAWTTGANYEQYF. The whole variable domain, filled in from reference TRBV30 and TRBJ2-7, reads SQTIHQWPATLVQPVGSPLSLECTVEGTSNPNLYWYRQAAGRGLQLLFYSVGIGQISSEVPQNLSASRPQDRQFILSSKKLLLSDSGFYLCAWTTGANYEQYFGPGTRLTVT.

The gene calls are TRBV5-1 and TRBJ2-1; 11 bases agree with TRBD2. CDR1 is SGHRS and CDR2 is YFSETQ in the germline V gene. V shed 4 bases and J 9 bases; nucleotides not matched to a gene: 15. CDR3 size: 17 residues. DNA of the CDR3: TGCGCCAGCAGCACGGTTATTACTAGCGGGAGCGTCGGTGAGCAGTTCTTC. Residues: CASSTVITSGSVGEQFF.

This clone was counted between two and nine times. J is TRBJ1-4 and V is TRBV4-1, with D hard to call. The V gene lost 0 bases and the J gene lost 0 bases, with 11 bases spanning the gap. This CDR3 spans 17 amino acids. Germline V gene lookup returns CDR1 MGHRA and CDR2 YSYEKL. CDR3 region: CASSQDGYQATNEKLFF. CDR3 in DNA: TGCGCCAGCAGCCAAGACGGCTACCAGGCAACTAATGAAAAACTGTTTTTT.

This clone was counted a few times. The V gene is TRBV6-2 or TRBV6-3, the J gene TRBJ1-1; a weak D match, TRBD1 (5 bases). Trimming shortened V by 4 bases and J by 1 base, and 7 bases separated the two germline ends. Germline V gene data show CDR1 as MNHEY and CDR2 as SVGEGT. CDR3 length: 13 amino acids. CDR3 loop: CASSSRENTEAFF. The DNA for the CDR3 is TGTGCCAGCAGTTCCAGGGAGAACACTGAAGCTTTCTTT.

The J gene is TRBJ2-1, the V gene TRBV10-2; D is undetermined. Germline V CDR1 and CDR2: WSHSY, SAAADI. CDR3 length: 11 residues. V lost 10 bases, J lost 7 bases, and 11 bases lay in between. The CDR3 spells CATLSSNEQFF. Here the CDR3 DNA reads TGCGCCACCCTTTCTTCTAATGAGCAGTTCTTC.

V gene TRBV11-2 combines with J gene TRBJ1-2; D is perhaps TRBD1 (6 bases). The CDR3 spans 15 residues. Germline lookup yields CDR1 SGHAT and CDR2 FQNNGV. The ends were cut back, 1 base at V and 6 bases at J, with 15 bases in the middle. The CDR3 DNA reads TGTGCCAGCAGCTTAGCCGCCGGGACAAGAAATGGCTACACCTTC. As protein: CASSLAAGTRNGYTF.

V is TRBV5-4 and J is TRBJ1-4; 7 bases are a match to TRBD1. The junction had 10 bases not matched to a gene; V was cut back by 4 bases and J by 13 bases. Germline CDR1 and CDR2: SGHNT and YYREEE (reference sequence). CDR3 size: 13 residues. CDR3 nucleotides: TGTGCCAGCAGCACGACAGGGTCAGCGAGACTGTTTTTT. As protein: CASSTTGSARLFF.

The V call is TRBV5-5, the J call TRBJ2-3; maybe TRBD2 (6 bases). Trimming stripped 5 bases from V and 8 bases from J, with 21 bases between. The CDR3 runs to 15 residues. CDR1 is SGHKS and CDR2 is YYEKEE in the germline V gene (reference sequence). The CDR3 coding sequence is TGTGCCAGCAGTTTTGGGGACGGGGGAAGATCTACGCAGTATTTT. Translating it yields CASSFGDGGRSTQYF.

The chain joins TRBV10-3 to TRBJ2-2, with TRBD1 matching over 8 bases. V dropped 5 bases and J dropped 2; count of bases not matched to a gene: 10. CDR1 is ENHRY, CDR2 SYGVKD, per germline. The CDR3 extends over 17 amino acids. The CDR3 sequence: CAISRQGTHPNTGELFF. Written as DNA, the CDR3 is TGTGCCATCAGTAGACAGGGGACTCATCCTAACACCGGGGAGCTGTTTTTT.

J is TRBJ1-1 and V is TRBV6-5, with 7 bases fitting TRBD1. The CDR3 spans 13 residues. Germline V gives CDR1 MNHEY, CDR2 SVGAGI. Trimming at V came to 6 bases and at J to 10 bases, leaving 11 bases not matched to a gene. The CDR3 bases are TGTGCCAGCAGAAGGCAGGGGGTTTGGGGAGCTTTCTTT. It encodes CASRRQGVWGAFF.

This clone was observed a few times. The chain uses TRBV28 and TRBJ1-2; perhaps TRBD1 as D (6 bases). Germline CDR1 is MDHEN and CDR2 is SYDVKM. This CDR3 comprises 13 residues. Deletions cut 5 bases from V and 5 bases from J, with 12 bases between. The CDR3 nucleotides are TGTGCCAGCAGTGACACAACAGGGTATGGCTACACCTTC. It codes for CASSDTTGYGYTF.